The 13 T cell receptor beta chains listed next were all sequenced from one sample in a study of cytomegalovirus exposure and HLA in healthy donors. 13 Jbeta primers and 60 Vbeta primers were used for the PCR. The table came from immunoSEQ multiplex PCR; TCRdb's copy has only in-frame clones and leaves some out. The sample contains roughly 67,000 clones, approximately 78% of which appear only once. Sequenced material: PBMCs. Every receptor here comes from a woman in her twenties or thirties in good health and CMV-seronegative.

J is TRBJ1-2 and V is TRBV30; perhaps TRBD1 as D (5 bases). The CDR3 totals 13 residues. V was cut by 4 bases and J by 1 base, with 10 bases left in between. The germline V gene has CDR1 GTSNPN and CDR2 SVGIG (reference sequence). The CDR3 DNA reads as TGTGCCTGGACACAGGAAATTAACTATGGCTACACCTTC. Translating it yields CAWTQEINYGYTF. Drawing the rest from reference TRBV30 and TRBJ1-2, the complete variable domain is SQTIHQWPATLVQPVGSPLSLECTVEGTSNPNLYWYRQAAGRGLQLLFYSVGIGQISSEVPQNLSASRPQDRQFILSSKKLLLSDSGFYLCAWTQEINYGYTFGSGTRLTVV.

The chain combines TRBV5-1 with TRBJ2-3; 7 bases align to TRBD1. With 5 bases clipped from V and 2 bases from J, the junction kept 11 bases outside the gene matches. This CDR3 comprises 16 residues. CDR1 is SGHRS, CDR2 YFSETQ, per germline. In DNA form, the CDR3 reads TGCGCCAGCAGGTACATTACAGGGGCCGTCACAGATACGCAGTATTTT. This codes for CASRYITGAVTDTQYF.

The chain couples TRBV19 to TRBJ1-1, with TRBD1 matching 8 bases. Germline trimming cut 8 bases from V and 5 bases from J; bases unmatched to any gene: 7. Germline CDR1 reads LNHDA; CDR2 reads SQIVND (reference sequence). The CDR3 length is 13 residues. The CDR3 loop is CASGSGTGTEAFF. Here the CDR3 DNA reads TGTGCCAGTGGCTCCGGGACAGGAACTGAAGCTTTCTTT.

The chain recombines TRBV6-4 with TRBJ2-2, with 7 bases matching TRBD1. Germline CDR1 MRHNA, CDR2 SNTAGT. V dropped 5 bases and J dropped 1; count of bases not matched to a gene: 4. This CDR3 has 15 amino acids. CDR3 nucleotides: TGTGCCAGCAGTACGGCAGGGGGGAACACCGGGGAGCTGTTTTTT. Translating gives CASSTAGGNTGELFF.

This sequence joins TRBV21-1 and TRBJ2-7; the D call in the table, TRBD2, was not verified against the DNA. TRBV21-1 is reported as a pseudogene. CDR3 length equals 11 residues. The CDR3 reads CALLSSYEQYF. DNA of the CDR3: TGTGCCCTCCTGAGCTCCTACGAGCAGTACTTC.

Only one count was recorded for this clone. This rearrangement joins TRBV5-6 to TRBJ2-3; no definite D call. With 4 bases removed from V and 6 bases from J, the gap between germline ends came to 6 bases. Germline V gene sequence: CDR1 SGHDT, CDR2 YYEEEE. CDR3 length: 11 residues. The CDR3, as DNA: TGTGCCAGCAGCCCCGGGGATACGCAGTATTTT. Translated, it gives CASSPGDTQYF.

The V gene is TRBV10-3, the J gene TRBJ2-7; tentatively, D is TRBD2 (8 bases). The V end lost 8 bases, the J end lost 5 bases, and 22 bases lay between the germline ends. CDR1 ENHRY and CDR2 SYGVKD come from the germline V gene. This CDR3 has 15 amino acids. CDR3 coding DNA: TGTGCCATCCGGGGGGGCGACAGGGCGGTCGACGAGCAGTACTTC. Its protein product is CAIRGGDRAVDEQYF.

This clone showed up just a few times. The chain links TRBV28 to TRBJ2-2, with D unclear. Germline CDR1 and CDR2: MDHEN and SYDVKM. Trimming stripped 6 bases from V and 3 bases from J, with 14 bases between. This CDR3 spans 15 amino acids. DNA of the CDR3: TGTGCCAGCAGATCGCCAGGATACGACACCGGGGAGCTGTTTTTT. Its translation is CASRSPGYDTGELFF.

This chain links TRBV6-5 with TRBJ1-2, with 8 bases aligning to TRBD1. The CDR3 sequence is 15 residues long. Germline CDR1 and CDR2: MNHEY and SVGAGI. V shed 2 bases, J shed 6 bases, and the junction held 8 bases outside the gene matches. CDR3 DNA: TGTGCCAGCAGTTACAACACAGGGGGGGATGATGGCTACACCTTC. It codes for CASSYNTGGDDGYTF.

The rearrangement uses TRBV4-1 and TRBJ2-5, with D possibly being TRBD2 (7 bases). Trimming removed 0 bases at V and 5 bases at J, with 10 bases between. Germline V gene data show CDR1 as MGHRA and CDR2 as YSYEKL. The CDR3 sequence is 14 residues long. The CDR3 bases are TGCGCCAGCAGCCAAGAAGGGAGGGGGGAGACCCAGTACTTC. It translates to CASSQEGRGETQYF.

V usage is TRBV16 and J usage is TRBJ1-4; D perhaps matches TRBD1 (6 bases). CDR3 length: 15 amino acids. V was trimmed by 0 bases and J by 8 bases, leaving 13 bases between them. The germline CDR1 and CDR2 sequences are KGHSY and FQNENV. CDR3 sequence reads: CASSQSGGLREKLFF. CDR3 DNA sequence: TGTGCCAGCAGCCAATCGGGGGGGCTTCGAGAAAAACTGTTTTTT.

This chain connects TRBV5-6 to TRBJ2-7; maybe TRBD2 (6 bases). From germline, CDR1 is SGHDT and CDR2 YYEEEE. V lost 0 bases and J 3 bases, leaving 13 bases between the germline ends. This CDR3 has 15 residues. As DNA, the CDR3 is TGTGCCAGCAGCTTGGGGTGGCGGGACCTCTACGAGCAGTACTTC. As protein: CASSLGWRDLYEQYF.

The V and J genes are TRBV6-5 and TRBJ1-1, with D possibly matching TRBD1 (5 bases). The germline V and J ends were trimmed by 5 bases and 8 bases, with 9 bases remaining between them. This CDR3 contains 11 residues. Germline CDR1 is MNHEY and CDR2 is SVGAGI. The CDR3 sequence is CASSPGGEAFF. CDR3 DNA sequence: TGTGCCAGCAGTCCCGGGGGGGAAGCTTTCTTT.